The source of this T cell receptor (beta chain) is a study of Graves' ophthalmopathy and Graves' hyperthyroidism. In this sample, this clonotype turned up many times. Antigen specificity is unknown. Overall study results and limits: The model predicted ophthalmopathy progression with 60% to 71% sensitivity and around 72% specificity. Most thyroid-expanded clonotypes exceeding 0.001 frequency were also found in blood.

Scientists amplified the TCR beta CDR3 regions from RNA transcripts. HTBI-primed first-round RT-PCR preceded second-round multiplex PCR. TCRdb called the multiplex PCR reads again in MiXCR, with one record for every CDR3 protein. The sample holds 450,000 or so distinct CDR3 sequences, approximately 15% seen once. With a duration under 3 months, ophthalmopathy in the donors showed moderate-to-severe activity, CAS ≥3 and NOSPECS ≥4. The CDR3 consists of 12 residues. Deletions cut 2 bases from V and 6 bases from J, with 5 bases between. The TCR originated in a woman in her twenties or thirties with Graves' ophthalmopathy. The J gene is TRBJ1-5, the V gene TRBV12-3 or TRBV12-4; unclear D gene. The sample taken for sequencing was blood. This CDR3 reads CASSLPLQPQHF. The CDR3, as DNA: TGTGCCAGCAGTTTACCCCTTCAGCCCCAGCATTTT.